This TCR beta chain was sequenced in a study of graft-versus-host responses after intestinal transplantation. Libraries were prepared by immunoSEQ multiplex PCR; TCRdb keeps only in-frame clonotypes and omits some of them. The sample lists 99,000 or so clones, approximately 84% occurring once. With regard to this clone: Antigen: not known.

Per germline, CDR1 LNHNV and CDR2 YYDKDF (reference sequence). V was pared by 11 bases and J by 7 bases, with 20 bases between. The CDR3 consists of 13 residues. This TCR was sampled from a human donor who received an intestinal transplant. The sequencing used unstimulated CD4+ T cells sorted from spleen or lymph node cells, collected before intestinal transplant. The rearrangement joins TRBV15 to TRBJ1-2, with D maybe TRBD1 (5 bases). The CDR3 spells CARRGQGERGYTF. The CDR3 nucleotides read TGTGCCCGGCGTGGTCAAGGGGAACGTGGCTACACCTTC. The variable domain in full, completed from reference TRBV15 and TRBJ1-2, reads DAMVIQNPRYQVTQFGKPVTLSCSQTLNHNVMYWYQQKSSQAPKLLFHYYDKDFNNEADTPDNFQSRRPNTSFCFLDIRSPGLGDTAMYLCARRGQGERGYTFGSGTRLTVV.